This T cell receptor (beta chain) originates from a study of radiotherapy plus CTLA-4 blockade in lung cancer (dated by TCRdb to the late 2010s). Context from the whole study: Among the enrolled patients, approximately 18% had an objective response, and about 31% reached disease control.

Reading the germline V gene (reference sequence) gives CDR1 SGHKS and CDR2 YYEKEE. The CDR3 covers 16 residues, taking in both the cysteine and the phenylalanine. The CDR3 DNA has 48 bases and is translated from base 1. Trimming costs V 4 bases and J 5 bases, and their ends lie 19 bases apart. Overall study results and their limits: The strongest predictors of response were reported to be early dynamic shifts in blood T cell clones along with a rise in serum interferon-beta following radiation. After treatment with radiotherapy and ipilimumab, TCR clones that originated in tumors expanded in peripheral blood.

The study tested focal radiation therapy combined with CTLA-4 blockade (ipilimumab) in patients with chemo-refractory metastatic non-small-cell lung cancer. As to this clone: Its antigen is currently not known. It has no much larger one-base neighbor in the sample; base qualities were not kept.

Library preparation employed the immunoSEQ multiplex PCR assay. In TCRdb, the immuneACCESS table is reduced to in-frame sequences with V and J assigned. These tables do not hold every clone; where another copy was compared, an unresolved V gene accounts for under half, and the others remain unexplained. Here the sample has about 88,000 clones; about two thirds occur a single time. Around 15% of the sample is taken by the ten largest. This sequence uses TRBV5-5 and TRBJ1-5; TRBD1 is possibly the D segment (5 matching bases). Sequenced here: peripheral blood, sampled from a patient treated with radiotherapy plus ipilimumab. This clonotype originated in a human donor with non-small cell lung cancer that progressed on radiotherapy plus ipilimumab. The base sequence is TGTGCCAGCAGCGTCAGTTTCCCGGGGGGGGATCAGCCCCAGCATTTT. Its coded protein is CASSVSFPGGDQPQHF.